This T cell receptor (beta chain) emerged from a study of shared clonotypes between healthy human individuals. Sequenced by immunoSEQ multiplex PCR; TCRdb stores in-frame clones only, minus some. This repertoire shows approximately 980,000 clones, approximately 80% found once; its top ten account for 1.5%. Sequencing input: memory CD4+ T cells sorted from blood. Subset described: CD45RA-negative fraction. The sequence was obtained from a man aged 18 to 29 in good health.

CDR3 residues: CASSLGNPGQDYSYEQYF. CDR3 nucleotide sequence: TGTGCCAGCAGCTTGGGGAATCCGGGACAGGACTACTCCTACGAGCAGTACTTC. The chain combines TRBV7-9 with TRBJ2-7; 8 bases line up with TRBD1. This CDR3 has 18 amino acids. The junction had 13 bases not matched to a gene; V was cut back by 3 bases and J by 0 bases. Germline V gene data show CDR1 as SEHNR and CDR2 as FQNEAQ (reference sequence).